This entry features one TCR beta chain sequence. The ends were cut back, 2 bases at V and 0 bases at J, with 12 bases in the middle. Per germline, CDR1 MNHEY and CDR2 SVGEGT. CDR3 size: 16 residues. The data were taken from a study of blood T cell repertoires in COVID-19. Study-wide context: COVID-19 samples collected from the United States, Italy and Spain covered acute and convalescent phases.

Original data processing: Amplified reference gene primers provided the basis for estimating nucleated cell counts. TCRdb's table, derived via immunoSEQ multiplex PCR, lists solely in-frame clones and lacks some. The V and J calls and clone size are taken from that table; D and trimming were inferred from the DNA. Of some 130,000 clones in the sample, 85% to 90% were seen once. Sequencing input: peripheral blood. The chain carries TRBV6-2 or TRBV6-3 and TRBJ2-3, with D possibly matching TRBD1 (6 bases). The clonotype comes from a man in his 70s with active COVID-19. This chain's CDR3 is CASSYETGASTDTQYF. CDR3 DNA sequence: TGTGCCAGCAGTTACGAGACAGGAGCAAGCACAGATACGCAGTATTTT.